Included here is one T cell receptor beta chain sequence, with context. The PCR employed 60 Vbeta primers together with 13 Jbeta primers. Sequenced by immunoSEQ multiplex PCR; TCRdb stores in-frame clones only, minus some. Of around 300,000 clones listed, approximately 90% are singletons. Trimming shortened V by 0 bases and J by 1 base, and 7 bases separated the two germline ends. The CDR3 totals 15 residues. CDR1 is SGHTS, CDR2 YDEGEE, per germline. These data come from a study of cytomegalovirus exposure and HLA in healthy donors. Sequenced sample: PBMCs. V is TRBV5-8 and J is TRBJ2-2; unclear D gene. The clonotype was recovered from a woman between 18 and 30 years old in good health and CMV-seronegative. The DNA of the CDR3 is TGTGCCAGCAGCTTGGAATCAGGGAACACCGGGGAGCTGTTTTTT. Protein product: CASSLESGNTGELFF. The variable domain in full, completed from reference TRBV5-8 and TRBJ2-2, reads EAGVTQSPTHLIKTRGQQATLRCSPISGHTSVYWYQQALGLGLQFLLWYDEGEERNRGNFPPRFSGRQFPNYSSELNVNALELEDSALYLCASSLESGNTGELFFGEGSRLTVL.